These 28 T cell receptor beta chains originate from one sample sequenced in a study of T cells in Graves' hyperthyroidism and ophthalmopathy. TCR beta CDR3 region amplification was performed from RNA transcripts. With the HTBI primer set, the TCR CDR3 went through a first round of RT-PCR. In TCRdb, the multiplex PCR reads were re-called with MiXCR into one record per CDR3 protein. The table has around 620,000 distinct CDR3 sequences, more than 13% seen once; the top ten hold roughly 7%. Sample: blood. These receptors originate from a woman aged 18-29 years with Graves' ophthalmopathy.

This clonotype was seen ten or more times. The rearrangement joins TRBV30 to TRBJ2-7; unclear D gene. The length of the CDR3 is 11 residues. V shed 5 bases and J shed 0 bases, with 5 bases lying between them. Germline V gene lookup returns CDR1 GTSNPN and CDR2 SVGIG (reference sequence). The CDR3 loop is CAWGVSYEQYF. CDR3 in DNA: TGTGCCTGGGGGGTCTCCTACGAGCAGTACTTC.

With regard to this clonotype: This may come from a read error, since a much larger clone is one base off. V gene TRBV12-3 or TRBV12-4 combines with J gene TRBJ2-3, with a tentative D call TRBD2 (5 bases). V was trimmed by 8 bases and J by 7 bases, leaving 25 bases between them. The CDR3 contains 16 residues. CDR3 in amino acids: CASGPLALLRKNTQYF. The CDR3 nucleotides are TGTGCCAGCGGCCCGCTAGCTCTACTTAGGAAGAATACGCAGTATTTT.

This clonotype was recorded at least ten times. The V and J genes are TRBV9 and TRBJ2-1; possibly TRBD2 for D (5 bases). Per germline, CDR1 SGDLS and CDR2 YYNGEE. V lost 4 bases and J lost 0, with 8 bases in between. The CDR3 sequence is 14 residues long. CDR3 DNA: TGTGCCAGCAGCAGCGGACTCTCCTACAATGAGCAGTTCTTC. This encodes CASSSGLSYNEQFF.

This clonotype was counted at least ten times. This chain uses TRBV6-1 with TRBJ1-2, with 8 bases matching TRBD1. The length of the CDR3 is 14 residues. V was pared by 5 bases and J by 4 bases, with 6 bases of the junction left unmatched. CDR1 is MNHNS, CDR2 SASEGT, per germline. CDR3 nucleotide sequence: TGTGCCAGCAGTCGACAGGGGAATTTCTATGGCTACACCTTC. Residues: CASSRQGNFYGYTF.

A few counts support this clonotype. The V gene is TRBV19, the J gene TRBJ2-7, with 7 bases lining up with TRBD2. This CDR3 is built from 14 residues. The germline V gene encodes CDR1 LNHDA and CDR2 SQIVND (reference sequence). With V trimmed by 3 bases and J by 1 base, 3 bases remained unmatched. CDR3 amino acids: CASSMMGGSYEQYF. DNA of the CDR3: TGTGCCAGTAGTATGATGGGAGGGTCCTACGAGCAGTACTTC.

This clonotype was found a few times. The chain uses TRBV27 and TRBJ1-6; TRBD1 matches at 8 bases. V shed 1 base and J 9 bases; nucleotides not matched to a gene: 2. Germline CDR1 reads MNHEY; CDR2 reads SMNVEV (reference sequence). The CDR3 spans 14 residues. In DNA, the CDR3 is TGTGCCAGCAGTTTATGGACAGGGTCTTCACCCCTCCACTTT. Its protein is CASSLWTGSSPLHF.

This clonotype was detected ten times or more. The chain has TRBV29-1 and TRBJ2-3; D unresolved. This CDR3 has 15 amino acids. Germline loops: CDR1 SQVTM, CDR2 ANQGSEA. V was clipped by 0 bases and J by 4 bases, with 14 bases between them. The CDR3 sequence is CSVEDPGSKADTQYF. The CDR3 DNA reads as TGCAGCGTTGAAGATCCAGGATCCAAGGCAGATACGCAGTATTTT.

The table lists this clonotype with many counts. This chain links TRBV12-5 with TRBJ2-6; D is uncertain. From germline, CDR1 is LGHNT and CDR2 FRNRAP. V was clipped by 3 bases and J by 0 bases, with 9 bases between them. The CDR3 length is 16 residues. The CDR3 nucleotides are TGTGCTAGTGGTTTCCCACTGAGCTCTGGGGCCAACGTCCTGACTTTC. Amino acids: CASGFPLSSGANVLTF.

Note on this clonotype: A much bigger clone sits one base away, suggesting this may be a read error. The chain links TRBV2 to TRBJ1-2, with TRBD1 as a possible D gene (6 bases). Germline V gives CDR1 SNHLY, CDR2 FYNNEI. The CDR3 has 15 residues. CDR3: CVSSDRRGFNYGYTF. The CDR3 bases are TGTGTCAGCAGTGACCGGAGGGGGTTTAACTATGGCTACACCTTC.

This clonotype has at least ten counts. The rearrangement uses TRBV20-1 and TRBJ2-1, with 10 bases that match TRBD2. V dropped 0 bases and J dropped 7; count of bases not matched to a gene: 9. Germline V lookup: CDR1 DFQATT, CDR2 SNEGSKA (reference sequence). This CDR3 comprises 16 residues. CDR3 loop: CSARDQREGLVNEQFF. CDR3 sequence (DNA): TGCAGTGCTAGAGACCAGCGGGAGGGCCTAGTTAATGAGCAGTTCTTC.

This clonotype has ten or more counts. The chain carries TRBV5-6 and TRBJ2-1; 7 bases line up with TRBD2. Trimming cost V 3 bases and J 3 bases; bases outside gene matches: 12. In germline, CDR1 is SGHDT, CDR2 YYEEEE. This CDR3 has 17 residues. CDR3 DNA sequence: TGTGCCAGCAGCTCCGCCCGGGATAGCGGGTTCTACAATGAGCAGTTCTTC. Translating it yields CASSSARDSGFYNEQFF.

The genes are TRBV4-1 and TRBJ2-1; possible D gene TRBD2, 6 bases. CDR1 MGHRA and CDR2 YSYEKL come from the germline V gene. The CDR3 length is 16 residues. Trimming took off 2 bases at V and 7 bases at J, with 18 bases between the two ends. Here the CDR3 reads CASSQPTRRIFNEQFF. DNA for the CDR3: TGCGCCAGCAGCCAACCGACTAGACGTATCTTTAATGAGCAGTTCTTC.

A note on this clonotype: The germline gene is not matched at one end of the junction; a read error may be the cause. The chain is built from TRBV6-1 and TRBJ2-3; 7 bases map to TRBD2. The CDR3 is 14 amino acids. Germline CDR1 reads MNHNS; CDR2 reads SASEGT. As DNA, the CDR3 is TGTGCCAGCTCCCGGGGGAGGGGCACAGATACGCAGTGTTTT. The encoded protein is CASSRGRGTDTQCF.

This clonotype was observed at least ten times. V is TRBV27 and J is TRBJ1-2; 7 bases fit TRBD1. The CDR3 has 13 residues. Per germline, CDR1 MNHEY and CDR2 SMNVEV (reference sequence). V was pared by 5 bases and J by 4 bases, with 4 bases of the junction left unmatched. CDR3: CASSRGDSYGYTF. The CDR3 coding sequence is TGTGCCAGCAGTCGGGGGGACAGCTATGGCTACACCTTC.

Many counts were recorded for this clonotype. The rearrangement uses TRBV3-1 and TRBJ2-7, with D unresolved. The germline gives CDR1 LGHDT, CDR2 YNNKEL (reference sequence). The germline V and J ends were trimmed by 0 bases and 4 bases, with 7 bases remaining between them. The CDR3 has 13 residues. The CDR3 sequence is CASSQDYAYEQYF. The CDR3 bases are TGTGCCAGCAGCCAAGATTACGCGTACGAGCAGTACTTC.

This sequence joins TRBV4-3 and TRBJ1-1; D perhaps matches TRBD1 (5 bases). In germline, CDR1 is LGHNA, CDR2 YSLEER. V dropped 0 bases and J dropped 0 bases, with 17 bases sitting between them. This CDR3 region has 18 residues. The chain's CDR3 is CASSQEFGGSILNTEAFF. Written as DNA, the CDR3 is TGCGCCAGCAGCCAAGAATTTGGGGGGAGCATTCTGAACACTGAAGCTTTCTTT.

This clonotype appeared many times. The chain uses TRBV28 and TRBJ2-1; possibly TRBD2 for D (6 bases). CDR3 length: 16 residues. Germline V CDR1 and CDR2: MDHEN, SYDVKM. V was pared by 3 bases and J by 0 bases, with 12 bases between. As DNA, the CDR3 is TGTGCCAGCAGTTTCAGTGGAGGGATCTCCTACAATGAGCAGTTCTTC. As protein: CASSFSGGISYNEQFF.

This clonotype came up a few times. The chain recombines TRBV28 with TRBJ2-5; a possible D gene is TRBD2 (5 bases). V was trimmed by 4 bases and J by 2 bases, leaving 17 bases between them. Germline V lookup: CDR1 MDHEN, CDR2 SYDVKM. This CDR3 region has 16 residues. CDR3 nucleotides: TGTGCCAGCAGTTCCGACCGACTACTCTATCAAGAGACCCAGTACTTC. It encodes CASSSDRLLYQETQYF.

In this sample, this clonotype turned up many times. The rearrangement links TRBV7-2 to TRBJ2-3; D may be TRBD2 (5 bases). V lost 8 bases, J lost 0 bases, and 15 bases lay in between. The CDR3 totals 15 residues. CDR1 is SGHTA and CDR2 is FQGNSA in the germline V gene. The CDR3 bases are TGTGCCAGCCCGAGAGGGCGCGTGAGCACAGATACGCAGTATTTT. Translating it yields CASPRGRVSTDTQYF.

The chain links TRBV7-9 to TRBJ1-3; unclear D gene. With 8 bases removed from V and 7 bases from J, the gap between germline ends came to 18 bases. This CDR3 spans 14 amino acids. Germline CDR1 reads SEHNR; CDR2 reads FQNEAQ (reference sequence). The CDR3 region has the DNA TGTGCCAGCGTCTCCACGAGGGTCCCGAACACCATATATTTT. Amino acid sequence: CASVSTRVPNTIYF.

This clonotype was picked up many times. The CDR3 bases are TGTGCCAGCAGTTTACCGGGAGGGCGTGAGGAGCAGTACTTC. The encoded protein is CASSLPGGREEQYF. V is TRBV28 and J is TRBJ2-7, with 8 nucleotides matching TRBD2. Germline CDR1 reads MDHEN; CDR2 reads SYDVKM. With 2 bases clipped from V and 7 bases from J, the junction kept 7 bases outside the gene matches. The CDR3 sequence is 14 residues long.

This chain joins TRBV11-2 and TRBJ2-1, with D uncertain. V shed 0 bases and J shed 0 bases, with 9 bases lying between them. The CDR3 is 16 residues long. The germline CDR1 and CDR2 sequences are SGHAT and FQNNGV. In DNA, the CDR3 is TGTGCCAGCAGCTTAGACGTGTCCTCCTCCTACAATGAGCAGTTCTTC. Amino acids: CASSLDVSSSYNEQFF.

This clonotype appeared many times. The V and J genes are TRBV3-1 and TRBJ1-6; TRBD1 aligns across 7 bases. This CDR3 is built from 15 residues. Germline V gene data show CDR1 as LGHDT and CDR2 as YNNKEL (reference sequence). V dropped 0 bases and J dropped 6; count of bases not matched to a gene: 2. Here the CDR3 DNA reads TGTGCCAGCAGCCAAGAAGGGACAGCTAATTCACCCCTCCACTTT. It is translated as CASSQEGTANSPLHF.

This clonotype came up a few times. V is TRBV6-1 and J is TRBJ1-4; D not certain. Trimming left V 5 bases short and J 5 bases short, with 9 bases between. CDR1 and CDR2 (germline): MNHNS, SASEGT. This CDR3 has 13 amino acids. The CDR3 region is CASSYFRNEKLFF. The CDR3 DNA sequence: TGTGCCAGCAGTTATTTTAGGAATGAAAAACTGTTTTTT.

There are a few counts of this clonotype. The V call is TRBV4-1, the J call TRBJ2-5; a weak D match, TRBD1 (6 bases). Germline CDR1 MGHRA, CDR2 YSYEKL. This CDR3 has 13 amino acids. V lost 1 base, J lost 5 bases, and 8 bases lay in between. CDR3 residues: CASSQVDRETQYF. CDR3 nucleotide sequence: TGCGCCAGCAGCCAAGTCGACAGGGAGACCCAGTACTTC.

This clonotype was counted ten times or more. CDR3 nucleotide sequence: TGTGCCAGCAGTTTCTCCGACGGGTCCTACGAGCAGTACTTC. Amino acids: CASSFSDGSYEQYF. V usage is TRBV28 and J usage is TRBJ2-7, with D unresolved. This CDR3 spans 14 amino acids. The germline V gene has CDR1 MDHEN and CDR2 SYDVKM. Trimming took 3 bases from V and 1 from J, leaving 10 bases between them.

In nucleotides, the CDR3 is TGTGCCGGGTCCCACGGTGCAACTAATGAAAAACTGTTTTTT. It codes for CAGSHGATNEKLFF. V is TRBV6-4 and J is TRBJ1-4; D remains ambiguous. This CDR3 has 14 residues. Trimming took 11 bases from V and 0 from J, leaving 13 bases between them. Germline-derived CDR1 and CDR2 are MRHNA and SNTAGT.

This clonotype has only a few counts. The chain uses TRBV27 and TRBJ1-1; D remains unclear. Per the germline V gene, CDR1 is MNHEY and CDR2 is SMNVEV (reference sequence). V lost 3 bases and J 3 bases, leaving 11 bases between the germline ends. The CDR3 consists of 14 residues. CDR3 region: CASSFLGGDTEAFF. DNA of the CDR3: TGTGCCAGCAGTTTCTTGGGTGGCGACACTGAAGCTTTCTTT.